This note documents a single T cell receptor beta chain sequence. The data originate from a study of T cell changes during pregnancy in multiple sclerosis. Method: immunoSEQ multiplex PCR; TCRdb's copy keeps in-frame clones and lacks some. The table has tens of thousands of clones, roughly 92% seen once; the top ten hold less than 2%. The CDR3 sequence is 16 residues long. Per the germline V gene, CDR1 is LNHDA and CDR2 is SQIVND (reference sequence). The junction had 11 bases not matched to a gene; V was cut back by 4 bases and J by 7 bases. This chain uses TRBV19 with TRBJ2-2, with 8 bases fitting TRBD2. The sequencing used peripheral blood, collected in the second trimester of pregnancy. The source of this sequence is a female donor with multiple sclerosis, enrolled in a pregnancy study. In DNA, the CDR3 is TGTGCCAGTAGTAACTATCGGGGGGGCCAGGGCGGGGAGCTGTTTTTT. This codes for CASSNYRGGQGGELFF.